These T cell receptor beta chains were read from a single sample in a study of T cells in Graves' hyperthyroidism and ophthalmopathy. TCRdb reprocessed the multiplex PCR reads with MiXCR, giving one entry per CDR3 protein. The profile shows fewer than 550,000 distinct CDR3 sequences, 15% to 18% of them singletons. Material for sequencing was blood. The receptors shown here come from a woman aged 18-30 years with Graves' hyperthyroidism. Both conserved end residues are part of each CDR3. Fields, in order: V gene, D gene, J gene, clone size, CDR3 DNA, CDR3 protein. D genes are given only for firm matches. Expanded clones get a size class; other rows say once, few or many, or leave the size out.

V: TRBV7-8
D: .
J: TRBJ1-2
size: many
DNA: TGTGCCAGCAGCTTAGACGGCAGGGCGAACTATGGCTACACCTTC
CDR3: CASSLDGRANYGYTF

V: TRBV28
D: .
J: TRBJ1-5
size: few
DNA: TGTGCCAGCAGGGAAGACAGACCCAATCAGCCCCAGCATTTT
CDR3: CASREDRPNQPQHF

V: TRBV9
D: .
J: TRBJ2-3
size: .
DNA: TGTGCCAGCAGCGGGGAAGGGGGAGATACGCAGTATTTT
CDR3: CASSGEGGDTQYF

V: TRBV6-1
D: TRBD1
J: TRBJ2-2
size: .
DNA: TGTGCCAGCAGGGACCCGACAGGGGGGGACACCGGGGAGCTGTTTTTT
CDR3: CASRDPTGGDTGELFF

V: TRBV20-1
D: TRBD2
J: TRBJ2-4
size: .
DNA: TGCAGTGCTAGAGGCCTTGGGGGACTAGCGGAACTAGCCAAAAACATTCAGTACTTC
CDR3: CSARGLGGLAELAKNIQYF

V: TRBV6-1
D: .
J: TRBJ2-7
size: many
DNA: TGTGCCAGCAGTAAAACCGGGATCGGCCCTTCCGAGCAGTACTTC
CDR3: CASSKTGIGPSEQYF

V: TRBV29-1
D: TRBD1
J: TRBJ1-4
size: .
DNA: TGCAGCGTTTTGGGGGACAGGGACGGAAAACTGTTTTTT
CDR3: CSVLGDRDGKLFF

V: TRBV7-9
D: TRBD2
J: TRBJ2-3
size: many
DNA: TGTGCCAGCAGCTCTAGGGGTAGCGGGGCCACAGATACGCAGTATTTT
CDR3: CASSSRGSGATDTQYF

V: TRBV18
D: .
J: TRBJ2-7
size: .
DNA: TGTGCCAGCTCTCGCCCCGAGGGGAATAGCTACGAGCAGTACTTC
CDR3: CASSRPEGNSYEQYF

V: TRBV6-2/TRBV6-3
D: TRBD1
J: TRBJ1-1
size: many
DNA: TGTGCCAGCAGTTCCCGACAGGGTGCTTTCATGAACACTGAAGCTTTCTTT
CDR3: CASSSRQGAFMNTEAFF

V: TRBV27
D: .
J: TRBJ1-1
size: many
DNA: TGTGCCAGCAGTTCCGGCGTACAGGGAAACACTGAAGCTTTCTTT
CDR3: CASSSGVQGNTEAFF

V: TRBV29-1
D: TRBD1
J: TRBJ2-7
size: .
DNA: TGCAGCGTTGAAGTGGGACAGAGAGTATACGAGCAGTACTTC
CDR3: CSVEVGQRVYEQYF

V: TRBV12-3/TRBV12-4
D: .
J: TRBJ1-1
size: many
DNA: TGTGCCTCAAAGGGGGGTTTTAACACTGAAGCTTTCTTT
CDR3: CASKGGFNTEAFF

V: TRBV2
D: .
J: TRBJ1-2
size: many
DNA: TGTGCCAGCAGCGGGACTCCTCTATATGGCTACACCTTC
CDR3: CASSGTPLYGYTF

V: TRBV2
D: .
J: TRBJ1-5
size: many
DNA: TGTGCCAGCACCTCCCGGGGGTTGGGCAATCAGCCCCAGCATTTT
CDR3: CASTSRGLGNQPQHF

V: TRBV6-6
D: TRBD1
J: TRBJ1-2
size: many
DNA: TGTGCCAGCAGTTACGGACAGGGGGTAAACTATGGCTACACCTTC
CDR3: CASSYGQGVNYGYTF